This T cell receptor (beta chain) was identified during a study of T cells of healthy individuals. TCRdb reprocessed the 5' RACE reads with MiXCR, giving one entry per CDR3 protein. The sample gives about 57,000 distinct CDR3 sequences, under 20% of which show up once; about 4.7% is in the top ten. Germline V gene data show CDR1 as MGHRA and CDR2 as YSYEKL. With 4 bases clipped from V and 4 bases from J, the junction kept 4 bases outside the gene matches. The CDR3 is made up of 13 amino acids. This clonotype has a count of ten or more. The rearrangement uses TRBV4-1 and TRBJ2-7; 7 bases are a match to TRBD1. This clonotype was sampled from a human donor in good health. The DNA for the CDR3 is TGCGCCAGCAGCCTGGGACAGAAGTACGAGCAGTACTTC. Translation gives CASSLGQKYEQYF.